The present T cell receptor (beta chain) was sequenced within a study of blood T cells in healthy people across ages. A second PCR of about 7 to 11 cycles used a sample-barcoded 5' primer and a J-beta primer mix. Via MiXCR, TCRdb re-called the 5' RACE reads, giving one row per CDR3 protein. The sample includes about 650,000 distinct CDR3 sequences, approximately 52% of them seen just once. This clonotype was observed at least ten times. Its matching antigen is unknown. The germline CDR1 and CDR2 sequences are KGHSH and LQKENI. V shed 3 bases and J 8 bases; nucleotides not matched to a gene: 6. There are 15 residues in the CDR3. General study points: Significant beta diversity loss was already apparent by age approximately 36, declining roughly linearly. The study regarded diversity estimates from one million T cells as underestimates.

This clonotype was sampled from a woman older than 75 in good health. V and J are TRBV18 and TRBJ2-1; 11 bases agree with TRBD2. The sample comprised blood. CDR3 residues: CASSPLAGGFDEQFF. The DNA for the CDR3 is TGTGCCAGCTCACCTCTAGCGGGAGGTTTCGATGAGCAGTTCTTC.